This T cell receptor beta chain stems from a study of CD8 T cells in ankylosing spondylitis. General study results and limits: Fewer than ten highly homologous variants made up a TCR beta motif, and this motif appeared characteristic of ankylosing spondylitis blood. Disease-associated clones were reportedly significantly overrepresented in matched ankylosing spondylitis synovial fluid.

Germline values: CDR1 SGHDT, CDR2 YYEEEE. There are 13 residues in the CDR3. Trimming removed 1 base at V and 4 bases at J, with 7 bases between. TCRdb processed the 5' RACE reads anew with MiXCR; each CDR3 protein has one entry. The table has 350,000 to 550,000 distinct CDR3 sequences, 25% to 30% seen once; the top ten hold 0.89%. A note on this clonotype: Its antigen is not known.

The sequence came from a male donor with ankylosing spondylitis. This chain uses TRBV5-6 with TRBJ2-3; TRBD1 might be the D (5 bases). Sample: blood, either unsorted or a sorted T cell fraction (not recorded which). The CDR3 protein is CASSLLGADTQYF. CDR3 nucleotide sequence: TGTGCCAGCAGCTTGTTAGGGGCAGATACGCAGTATTTT.